This T cell receptor beta chain was retrieved from a study of cytotoxic CD8 clonotypes in ibrutinib-treated CLL. Of note for this clone: Its antigen remains unknown.

TCRdb's table, derived via immunoSEQ multiplex PCR, lists solely in-frame clones and lacks some. Of more than 200,000 clones detected, about three quarters appear once; the ten largest clones hold about 6.4%. Points from the study as a whole: There were few public clonotypes, and on treatment they contracted or stayed stable.

This CDR3 region has 15 residues. Trimming removed 5 bases at V and 0 bases at J, with 13 bases between. Germline-derived CDR1 and CDR2 are MDHEN and SYDVKM. The chain recombines TRBV28 with TRBJ1-2, with D perhaps matching TRBD1 (5 bases). The sample here was PBMCs, taken after 12 months of ibrutinib treatment. The clonotype originates from a human donor with chronic lymphocytic leukemia. CDR3 sequence (DNA): TGTGCCAGCAGTACCTACAGGTTCCCTAACTATGGCTACACCTTC. Translated: CASSTYRFPNYGYTF.